This passage covers 14 T cell receptor beta chains from one sample sequenced in a study of OX40 agonist ivuxolimab in advanced cancers. Data came from immunoSEQ multiplex PCR; TCRdb stores just in-frame clones and leaves some out. Here the sample spans 35,000 to 50,000 clones, about 89% being singletons. The sequenced sample was CD4+ or CD8+ T cells sorted from blood, obtained in a trial of the OX40 agonist ivuxolimab. These receptor sequences come from an adult with an advanced solid tumor such as melanoma, head and neck, liver or kidney cancer.

The rearrangement links TRBV6-6 to TRBJ1-1; D not resolved. CDR1 is MNHNY, CDR2 SVGAGI, per germline (reference sequence). This CDR3 is 15 amino acids long. V lost 5 bases and J 4 bases, leaving 17 bases between the germline ends. The CDR3 DNA follows: TGTGCCAGCAGTCGACCTACGGGAGGGATCACTGAAGCTTTCTTT. Translating it yields CASSRPTGGITEAFF.

V is TRBV2 and J is TRBJ2-1, with TRBD1 matching 7 bases. This CDR3 has 16 amino acids. Germline V CDR1 and CDR2: SNHLY, FYNNEI. With V trimmed by 6 bases and J by 5 bases, 13 bases remained unmatched. The CDR3 DNA reads TGTGCCAGCAGAGACCCGGGACAGAGGATAGACAATGAGCAGTTCTTC. Protein: CASRDPGQRIDNEQFF.

This sequence joins TRBV7-8 and TRBJ2-1; D is possibly TRBD2 (5 bases). The CDR3 has 14 amino acids. The V end lost 4 bases, the J end lost 9 bases, and 16 bases lay between the germline ends. Germline CDR1 is SGHVS and CDR2 is FQNEAQ. CDR3 bases: TGTGCCAGCAGCTATGGGGTCGGGGTCGGTGAGCAGTTCTTC. Its translation: CASSYGVGVGEQFF.

This clone was detected only a few times. The gene calls are TRBV7-9 and TRBJ2-3; either TRBD1 or TRBD2 may fit D (5 bases each). CDR3 length: 15 residues. V lost 5 bases and J 2 bases, leaving 14 bases between the germline ends. Germline CDR1 SEHNR, CDR2 FQNEAQ (reference sequence). CDR3 nucleotides: TGTGCCAGCAGCCCTGCCTGGGGGATCACAGATACGCAGTATTTT. Amino acid sequence: CASSPAWGITDTQYF.

The V gene is TRBV29-1, the J gene TRBJ2-2; 9 bases line up with TRBD2. J lost 5 bases, V lost 4 bases, and 8 bases had no gene match. The CDR3 has 15 amino acids. Germline lookup yields CDR1 SQVTM and CDR2 ANQGSEA. The CDR3 coding sequence is TGCAGCGTTGCTTTAGCGGGGGTCTTAACCGGGGAGCTGTTTTTT. Its protein product is CSVALAGVLTGELFF.

The rearrangement links TRBV7-9 to TRBJ2-5, with D perhaps TRBD1 or TRBD2 (5 bases each). This CDR3 is 18 amino acids long. The germline V gene has CDR1 SEHNR and CDR2 FQNEAQ (reference sequence). Trimming shortened V by 2 bases and J by 0 bases, and 19 bases separated the two germline ends. This CDR3 is CASSLRGSGGLYQETQYF. CDR3 coding DNA: TGTGCCAGCAGCTTAAGAGGTAGTGGGGGATTGTACCAAGAGACCCAGTACTTC.

The chain carries TRBV5-5 and TRBJ2-7, with D perhaps TRBD2 (5 bases). The CDR3 is made up of 13 amino acids. Germline V gene data show CDR1 as SGHKS and CDR2 as YYEKEE (reference sequence). Between the trimmed V and J ends, which lost 2 bases and 1 base, there was a span of 7 bases. DNA of the CDR3: TGTGCCAGCAGCTTTCGGGGTTCCTACGAGCAGTACTTC. It is translated as CASSFRGSYEQYF.

This chain uses TRBV11-1 with TRBJ2-1, with D possibly matching TRBD2 (6 bases). Trimming removed 5 bases at V and 6 bases at J, with 11 bases between. The length of the CDR3 is 13 residues. CDR1 is SGHAT and CDR2 is FQDESV in the germline V gene (reference sequence). The CDR3 nucleotides are TGTGCCAGCAGCCGGGGACTCGTCAATGAGCAGTTCTTC. Translation: CASSRGLVNEQFF.

The chain is built from TRBV5-5 and TRBJ1-5; maybe TRBD1 (5 bases). The CDR3 has 14 residues. The V and J ends lost 4 bases and 3 bases respectively, with 11 bases between them. CDR1 SGHKS and CDR2 YYEKEE come from the germline V gene (reference sequence). CDR3 DNA sequence: TGTGCCAGCAGCCCGGGGACGGACAATCAGCCCCAGCATTTT. Protein product: CASSPGTDNQPQHF.

The chain is built from TRBV7-3 and TRBJ1-1, with TRBD1 as a possible D gene (5 bases). V was trimmed by 6 bases and J by 11 bases, leaving 19 bases between them. Germline loops: CDR1 SGHTA, CDR2 FQGTGA. This CDR3 contains 13 residues. The CDR3 sequence: CASSNTQGVAAFF. The CDR3 nucleotides are TGTGCCAGCAGTAACACGCAAGGGGTTGCCGCTTTCTTT.

V is TRBV14 and J is TRBJ2-7, with 8 positions matching TRBD1. This CDR3 has 12 residues. The J segment lost 3 bases and the V segment lost 9 bases, leaving 4 bases of the junction unmatched. Germline V lookup: CDR1 SGHDN, CDR2 FVKESK. The CDR3: CASGQGHYEQYF. The DNA of the CDR3 is TGTGCCAGTGGACAGGGCCACTACGAGCAGTACTTC.

The chain couples TRBV7-8 to TRBJ1-5; 12 bases are a match to TRBD1. The V segment lost 0 bases and the J segment 2 bases; nucleotides outside the gene matches: 8. This CDR3 spans 19 amino acids. The germline CDR1 and CDR2 sequences are SGHVS and FQNEAQ. The CDR3 loop reads CASSLAPGQGAFGNQPQHF. CDR3 in DNA: TGTGCCAGCAGCTTAGCCCCGGGACAGGGGGCGTTTGGCAATCAGCCCCAGCATTTT. The full variable domain, rest sourced from reference TRBV7-8 and TRBJ1-5, is GAGVSQSPRYKVAKRGQDVALRCDPISGHVSLFWYQQALGQGPEFLTYFQNEAQLDKSGLPSDRFFAERPEGSVSTLKIQRTQQEDSAVYLCASSLAPGQGAFGNQPQHFGDGTRLSIL.

This chain joins TRBV6-1 and TRBJ1-1; D not resolved. The CDR3 consists of 12 residues. Trimming cost V 11 bases and J 3 bases, with 13 bases left between them. Germline values: CDR1 MNHNS, CDR2 SASEGT. CDR3 nucleotides: TGTGCCTGTTTCGATTCGGACACTGAAGCTTTCTTT. Its translation is CACFDSDTEAFF.

This sequence joins TRBV7-9 and TRBJ2-1; possibly TRBD2 for D (5 bases). CDR3 size: 13 residues. Germline CDR1 reads SEHNR; CDR2 reads FQNEAQ (reference sequence). V lost 8 bases, J lost 5 bases, and 13 bases lay in between. CDR3 coding DNA: TGTGCCAGCGGAGGTGTTCTACACAATGAGCAGTTCTTC. This sequence encodes CASGGVLHNEQFF.